The T cell receptor (beta chain) under discussion was sequenced for a study of shared clonotypes between healthy human individuals. This CDR3 is built from 14 residues. Germline lookup yields CDR1 SGHRS and CDR2 YFSETQ. V lost 4 bases and J lost 2, with 10 bases in between. CD45RO-negative, CCR7-selected cells formed the naive CD8 fraction, which excluded terminally differentiated effector memory CD45RA+ cells. At a deep level, the assay was run. The repertoire was sequenced with immunoSEQ multiplex PCR; TCRdb's copy has only in-frame clones and lacks some. The sample has some 2,000,000 clones, less than 95% seen once. Worth noting for this clone: What it recognizes is unknown.

Study-level points and caveats: For sorted subsets, rarefaction showed incomplete sequencing despite large depth. Non-shared clonotypes displayed generation probabilities falling below those of clonotypes present in all four donors.

The sequence was collected from a man aged 18 to 30 in good health. V usage is TRBV5-1 and J usage is TRBJ1-5; unclear D gene. The sequencing input was naive CD8+ T cells sorted from blood. CDR3 sequence: CASSSEVGNQPQHF. CDR3 coding DNA: TGCGCCAGCAGCAGCGAAGTGGGCAATCAGCCCCAGCATTTT.